Below, 21 T cell receptor beta chains from the same sample are listed, as sequenced in a study of cytomegalovirus exposure and HLA in healthy donors. This PCR relied on a set of 60 Vbeta primers and 13 Jbeta primers. The assay was immunoSEQ multiplex PCR, and TCRdb's table has in-frame clones only and misses some. The sample consists of 160,000 or so clones, roughly four fifths of them appearing once. The sequenced material came from PBMCs. The source is a man aged 50 to 59 in good health and CMV-seropositive.

The chain combines TRBV6-1 with TRBJ1-4, with D perhaps matching TRBD1 (5 bases). Germline lookup yields CDR1 MNHNS and CDR2 SASEGT. Trimming removed 1 base from V and 8 bases from J, with 14 bases in between. CDR3 length equals 15 residues. CDR3 sequence reads: CASSEGGGGKEKLFF. In DNA form, the CDR3 reads TGTGCCAGCAGTGAAGGTGGGGGAGGGAAGGAAAAACTGTTTTTT.

This rearrangement joins TRBV9 to TRBJ1-4; the D is unclear. Between the trimmed V and J ends, which lost 4 bases and 8 bases, there was a span of 12 bases. Germline CDR1 SGDLS, CDR2 YYNGEE. The CDR3 covers 13 residues. This CDR3 is CASSPRTGEKLFF. In DNA form, the CDR3 reads TGTGCCAGCAGCCCCCGGACGGGGGAAAAACTGTTTTTT.

The chain joins TRBV5-1 to TRBJ1-1; maybe TRBD1 (6 bases). Per the germline V gene, CDR1 is SGHRS and CDR2 is YFSETQ. CDR3 length equals 18 residues. Trimming took off 0 bases at V and 2 bases at J, with 20 bases between the two ends. The CDR3 loop is CASSLAGGHRKHNTEAFF. The CDR3 nucleotides are TGCGCCAGCAGCTTGGCGGGGGGGCACAGGAAACACAACACTGAAGCTTTCTTT.

The chain recombines TRBV14 with TRBJ2-7; TRBD1 agrees at 9 bases. Germline assignment: CDR1 SGHDN and CDR2 FVKESK. The CDR3 totals 15 residues. V dropped 3 bases and J dropped 4; count of bases not matched to a gene: 7. CDR3 in amino acids: CASSQLGTGRYEQYF. The CDR3 nucleotides read TGTGCCAGCAGCCAGCTGGGGACAGGGAGGTACGAGCAGTACTTC.

V usage is TRBV7-2 and J usage is TRBJ2-1; 7 positions match TRBD1. Germline lookup yields CDR1 SGHTA and CDR2 FQGNSA. The CDR3 covers 13 residues. With V trimmed by 1 base and J by 13 bases, 7 bases remained unmatched. CDR3 residues: CASSLEKDRNQFF. DNA of the CDR3: TGTGCCAGCAGCTTAGAAAAGGACAGGAATCAGTTCTTC.

In this sample, this clone turned up once. J is TRBJ1-5 and V is TRBV30; D may be TRBD1 (5 bases). From germline, CDR1 is GTSNPN and CDR2 SVGIG (reference sequence). CDR3 length: 18 amino acids. Trimming shortened V by 0 bases and J by 3 bases, and 21 bases separated the two germline ends. The CDR3 region has the DNA TGTGCCTGGAGTGTACGGGGGGGTTCGGGTATAAACAATCAGCCCCAGCATTTT. It is translated as CAWSVRGGSGINNQPQHF.

The gene calls are TRBV5-1 and TRBJ1-6; no firm D call. The CDR3 runs to 13 residues. CDR1 and CDR2 (germline): SGHRS, YFSETQ. Trimming removed 1 base from V and 5 bases from J, with 4 bases in between. The CDR3 sequence is CASSLSDNSPLHF. The DNA for the CDR3 is TGCGCCAGCAGCTTGTCAGATAATTCACCCCTCCACTTT.

The chain recombines TRBV19 with TRBJ1-1, with D perhaps matching TRBD1 (6 bases). Per germline, CDR1 LNHDA and CDR2 SQIVND (reference sequence). The ends were cut back, 4 bases at V and 1 base at J, with 10 bases in the middle. The CDR3 runs 14 residues. This CDR3 reads CASSKRQENTEAFF. The CDR3 DNA reads as TGTGCCAGTAGTAAGAGACAGGAGAACACTGAAGCTTTCTTT.

The CDR3 sequence: CASSLFPSGSLETQYF. As DNA, the CDR3 is TGTGCCAGCAGCTTATTCCCTAGCGGGAGTTTAGAGACCCAGTACTTC. The chain couples TRBV7-9 to TRBJ2-5; TRBD2 agrees at 10 bases. The germline V gene encodes CDR1 SEHNR and CDR2 FQNEAQ (reference sequence). This CDR3 contains 16 residues. V trimming: 2 bases; J trimming: 4 bases; junction bases outside the gene matches: 7.

The V call is TRBV10-3, the J call TRBJ1-1; 9 bases match TRBD1. The V gene's germline CDR1 is ENHRY and CDR2 SYGVKD. Losses at the gene ends were 6 bases for V and 1 base for J; bases not matched to a gene: 6. This CDR3 comprises 15 residues. DNA for the CDR3: TGTGCCATCAGGCCAGGACAGGGGACGAACACTGAAGCTTTCTTT. The encoded protein is CAIRPGQGTNTEAFF.

In this sample, this clone turned up a few times. This chain joins TRBV28 and TRBJ1-6; 8 bases line up with TRBD1. The V gene's germline CDR1 is MDHEN and CDR2 SYDVKM. There are 12 residues in the CDR3. J lost 10 bases, V lost 6 bases, and 2 bases had no gene match. The CDR3 here is CASRDRVSPLHF. Here the CDR3 DNA reads TGTGCCAGCAGGGACAGGGTCTCACCCCTCCACTTT.

This chain uses TRBV13 with TRBJ1-5; 8 bases are shared with TRBD1. Unmatched junction bases numbered 11, after V lost 5 bases and J lost 8 bases. In germline, CDR1 is PRHDT, CDR2 FYEKMQ (reference sequence). The CDR3 is 15 amino acids. CDR3 DNA: TGTGCCAGCAGCCCCGGACAGGGTCCGCAAGAGCCCCAGCATTTT. It yields the protein CASSPGQGPQEPQHF.

This clone appeared a few times. V is TRBV28 and J is TRBJ1-1; maybe TRBD1 (6 bases). Germline CDR1 and CDR2: MDHEN and SYDVKM. V dropped 3 bases and J dropped 1 base, with 12 bases sitting between them. CDR3 length: 15 residues. CDR3 residues: CASSLRGMENTEAFF. The CDR3 DNA follows: TGTGCCAGCAGTTTGAGGGGGATGGAGAACACTGAAGCTTTCTTT.

The V call is TRBV6-5, the J call TRBJ1-2; 7 bases match TRBD1. The V and J ends lost 6 bases and 5 bases, in that order; junction bases with no gene match: 6. The CDR3 has 13 residues. The germline gives CDR1 MNHEY, CDR2 SVGAGI. The CDR3 spells CASRVATGYGYTF. In nucleotides, the CDR3 is TGTGCCAGCAGAGTGGCGACAGGGTATGGCTACACCTTC.

The chain couples TRBV28 to TRBJ1-4, with 7 bases identical to TRBD1. The CDR3 spans 12 residues. Germline V lookup: CDR1 MDHEN, CDR2 SYDVKM. The V gene end was trimmed by 5 bases and the J gene end by 16 bases; junction bases not matched to a gene: 10. CDR3 sequence reads: CASSIPDRDPFF. CDR3 sequence (DNA): TGTGCCAGCAGTATACCCGACAGGGATCCGTTTTTT.

V usage is TRBV7-9 and J usage is TRBJ1-2; unclear D gene. There are 15 residues in the CDR3. Germline V lookup: CDR1 SEHNR, CDR2 FQNEAQ (reference sequence). V lost 1 base, J lost 2 bases, and 11 bases lay in between. This chain's CDR3 is CASSLGELRNYGYTF. The CDR3 coding sequence is TGTGCCAGCAGCTTAGGAGAGTTGAGGAACTATGGCTACACCTTC. The full variable domain, with the rest looked up from reference TRBV7-9 and TRBJ1-2, is DTGVSQNPRHKITKRGQNVTFRCDPISEHNRLYWYRQTLGQGPEFLTYFQNEAQLEKSRLLSDRFSAERPKGSFSTLEIQRTEQGDSAMYLCASSLGELRNYGYTFGSGTRLTVV.

This chain connects TRBV5-4 to TRBJ2-1; a weak D match, TRBD2 (7 bases). Germline-derived CDR1 and CDR2 are SGHNT and YYREEE (reference sequence). There are 14 residues in the CDR3. Between the trimmed V and J ends, which lost 0 bases and 7 bases, there was a span of 11 bases. DNA for the CDR3: TGTGCCAGCAGCTTGGCGGGGGGCGGGAATGAGCAGTTCTTC. Translated: CASSLAGGGNEQFF.

The chain uses TRBV5-1 and TRBJ2-3, with a weak D call TRBD2 (6 bases). V was clipped by 4 bases and J by 2 bases, with 14 bases between them. This CDR3 is built from 15 residues. Germline V gives CDR1 SGHRS, CDR2 YFSETQ. DNA of the CDR3: TGCGCCAGCAGCGCACAGGCTAGCGTCACAGATACGCAGTATTTT. As protein: CASSAQASVTDTQYF.

This clone was detected a few times. The chain combines TRBV19 with TRBJ1-5, with TRBD1 matching over 8 bases. From germline, CDR1 is LNHDA and CDR2 SQIVND (reference sequence). Trimming took 10 bases from V and 2 from J; bases not matched to a gene: 16. CDR3 length equals 17 residues. In DNA, the CDR3 is TGTGCCACCACCCACCTTCAGGGGGCGGGAGGCAATCAGCCCCAGCATTTT. Translation: CATTHLQGAGGNQPQHF. Variable domain in full (rest from reference TRBV19 and TRBJ1-5): DGGITQSPKYLFRKEGQNVTLSCEQNLNHDAMYWYRQDPGQGLRLIYYSQIVNDFQKGDIAEGYSVSREKKESFPLTVTSAQKNPTAFYLCATTHLQGAGGNQPQHFGDGTRLSIL.

The chain is built from TRBV11-3 and TRBJ2-1, with 8 bases identical to TRBD2. Unmatched junction bases numbered 8, after V lost 4 bases and J lost 15 bases. Germline-derived CDR1 and CDR2 are SGHNT and YENEEA. The CDR3 contains 12 residues. CDR3: CASSSEGTRLFF. For the CDR3, the DNA is TGTGCCAGCAGCTCCGAGGGGACTAGACTGTTCTTC.

V and J are TRBV4-1 and TRBJ2-7; 11 bases match TRBD2. CDR3 length: 17 residues. Trimming at V came to 2 bases and at J to 3 bases, leaving 9 bases not matched to a gene. The germline CDR1 and CDR2 sequences are MGHRA and YSYEKL. CDR3 nucleotide sequence: TGCGCCAGCAGCCAAATTTTTCCTCTAGCGGGGGGCTACGAGCAGTACTTC. Amino acid sequence: CASSQIFPLAGGYEQYF.